The entry below gives a single T cell receptor (beta chain) sequence along with its context. Its specificity is unknown. V lost 8 bases and J 2 bases, leaving 12 bases between the germline ends. This CDR3 has 14 amino acids. Germline CDR1 is SNHLY and CDR2 is FYNNEI. The source of the sample is a study of shared clonotypes between healthy human individuals. Findings and caveats of the study: Only blood underwent sampling, and tissue repertoires likely differ.

Execution of the assay was at deep level. Evenly divided among several immunoSEQ plates was the genomic DNA of each subset. TCRdb's copy holds only in-frame clones and misses some; the assay was immunoSEQ multiplex PCR. The repertoire holds roughly 1 million clones, with 75% to 85% as singletons. The clonotype was recovered from a man between 18 and 35 years old in good health. Some clones in this sample may be carry-over from other donors' samples. The gene calls are TRBV2 and TRBJ1-4; D is uncertain. The specimen was memory CD4+ T cells from PBMCs. Subset of the sample: CD45RA-negative fraction. This chain's CDR3 is CASEWQPTNEKLFF. The CDR3 nucleotides are TGTGCCAGCGAATGGCAGCCCACTAATGAAAAACTGTTTTTT.